These T cell receptor beta chains were read from a single sample in a study of shared clonotypes between healthy human individuals. TCRdb's copy holds only in-frame clones and misses some; the assay was immunoSEQ multiplex PCR. The sample yields 1.5 million to 2.5 million clones, roughly 95% seen once. The sequencing input was naive CD8+ T cells sorted from blood. These receptors were obtained from a man aged 18 to 30 in good health. Each CDR3 is given with its conserved first and last residue. The D gene is left open where the match is weak. Size is stated for part of the rows, as once, few or many counts, or as a class when the clone is expanded.

d_call: TRBD1
clone_size: .
v_call: TRBV4-1
j_call: TRBJ1-2
cdr3_aa: CASSVTGGGDGYTF
cdr3_nt: TGCGCCAGCAGCGTGACAGGGGGCGGAGATGGCTACACCTTC

d_call: TRBD2
clone_size: .
v_call: TRBV30
j_call: TRBJ2-7
cdr3_aa: CAWNVPGLASYEQYF
cdr3_nt: TGTGCCTGGAACGTACCGGGACTAGCGTCCTACGAGCAGTACTTC

d_call: .
clone_size: .
v_call: TRBV30
j_call: TRBJ2-3
cdr3_aa: CAWSVSGFSTDTQYF
cdr3_nt: TGTGCCTGGAGTGTATCTGGCTTCAGCACAGATACGCAGTATTTT

d_call: TRBD1
clone_size: .
v_call: TRBV28
j_call: TRBJ1-2
cdr3_aa: CASSPTGSLIRGYTF
cdr3_nt: TGTGCCAGCAGCCCGACAGGGTCCCTAATCCGGGGCTACACCTTC

d_call: TRBD2
clone_size: once
v_call: TRBV10-3
j_call: TRBJ2-7
cdr3_aa: CAISEALAGVGHYEQYF
cdr3_nt: TGTGCCATCAGTGAGGCACTAGCGGGGGTTGGGCACTACGAGCAGTACTTC

d_call: TRBD2
clone_size: .
v_call: TRBV7-8
j_call: TRBJ2-5
cdr3_aa: CASSLYTGGETQYF
cdr3_nt: TGTGCCAGCAGCTTATATACGGGGGGAGAGACCCAGTACTTC

d_call: TRBD1
clone_size: .
v_call: TRBV28
j_call: TRBJ1-1
cdr3_aa: CASSLGTGGFTEAFF
cdr3_nt: TGTGCCAGCAGTTTAGGGACAGGGGGCTTCACTGAAGCTTTCTTT

d_call: .
clone_size: .
v_call: TRBV29-1
j_call: TRBJ2-1
cdr3_aa: CSAELPTSEQFF
cdr3_nt: TGCAGCGCCGAATTACCGACCTCTGAGCAGTTCTTC

d_call: .
clone_size: .
v_call: TRBV7-9
j_call: TRBJ1-2
cdr3_aa: CASSLVAGNYGYTF
cdr3_nt: TGTGCCAGCAGCTTAGTCGCGGGGAACTATGGCTACACCTTC

d_call: .
clone_size: .
v_call: TRBV21-1
j_call: TRBJ2-7
cdr3_aa: CASSKKSGKGSYEQYF
cdr3_nt: TGTGCCAGCAGCAAAAAAAGTGGGAAAGGTTCCTACGAGCAGTACTTC

d_call: .
clone_size: .
v_call: TRBV7-6
j_call: TRBJ2-3
cdr3_aa: CASSLFSTDTQYF
cdr3_nt: TGTGCCAGCAGCTTGTTTAGCACAGATACGCAGTATTTT

d_call: .
clone_size: .
v_call: TRBV7-9
j_call: TRBJ2-7
cdr3_aa: CASGELYEQYF
cdr3_nt: TGTGCCAGCGGGGAGCTCTACGAGCAGTACTTC

d_call: TRBD1
clone_size: .
v_call: TRBV2
j_call: TRBJ2-7
cdr3_aa: CASEQDRVDEQYF
cdr3_nt: TGTGCCAGCGAACAGGACAGGGTGGACGAGCAGTACTTC

d_call: .
clone_size: .
v_call: TRBV5-6
j_call: TRBJ2-1
cdr3_aa: CASTYYNEQFF
cdr3_nt: TGTGCCAGCACCTATTACAATGAGCAGTTCTTC

d_call: .
clone_size: .
v_call: TRBV19
j_call: TRBJ1-5
cdr3_aa: CASSIRDLGQPQHF
cdr3_nt: TGTGCCAGTAGTATCCGGGACCTGGGTCAGCCCCAGCATTTT

d_call: TRBD1
clone_size: .
v_call: TRBV19
j_call: TRBJ2-7
cdr3_aa: CASSEFGTGFSEQYF
cdr3_nt: TGTGCCAGTAGTGAGTTCGGGACAGGGTTTTCGGAGCAGTACTTC

d_call: .
clone_size: .
v_call: TRBV5-6
j_call: TRBJ2-1
cdr3_aa: CASSFRGAPGDEQFF
cdr3_nt: TGTGCCAGCAGCTTCAGGGGTGCCCCCGGGGATGAGCAGTTCTTC

d_call: .
clone_size: .
v_call: TRBV11-2
j_call: TRBJ1-2
cdr3_aa: CASSLQREWGGYTF
cdr3_nt: TGTGCCAGCAGCTTACAAAGGGAGTGGGGTGGCTACACCTTC

d_call: .
clone_size: .
v_call: TRBV9
j_call: TRBJ2-7
cdr3_aa: CASSVVPGVEQYF
cdr3_nt: TGTGCCAGCAGCGTAGTCCCGGGGGTCGAGCAGTACTTC

d_call: .
clone_size: .
v_call: TRBV28
j_call: TRBJ1-3
cdr3_aa: CASSFSSKDFSGNTIYF
cdr3_nt: TGTGCCAGCAGTTTTTCATCTAAAGATTTCTCTGGAAACACCATATATTTT

d_call: TRBD1
clone_size: few
v_call: TRBV19
j_call: TRBJ1-5
cdr3_aa: CASSIVKTGWQPQHF
cdr3_nt: TGTGCCAGTAGTATAGTCAAGACAGGGTGGCAGCCCCAGCATTTT

d_call: .
clone_size: .
v_call: TRBV19
j_call: TRBJ2-7
cdr3_aa: CASSIGAGGVYEQYF
cdr3_nt: TGTGCCAGTAGTATAGGGGCTGGGGGCGTCTACGAGCAGTACTTC

d_call: TRBD2
clone_size: .
v_call: TRBV28
j_call: TRBJ2-3
cdr3_aa: CASGLAGGLDTQYF
cdr3_nt: TGTGCCAGTGGGCTAGCGGGGGGTTTAGATACGCAGTATTTT

d_call: TRBD1
clone_size: .
v_call: TRBV30
j_call: TRBJ2-5
cdr3_aa: CAWSPTGFGQETQYF
cdr3_nt: TGTGCCTGGAGTCCGACAGGGTTCGGGCAAGAGACCCAGTACTTC

d_call: .
clone_size: .
v_call: TRBV10-2
j_call: TRBJ1-2
cdr3_aa: CASRSALSDGYTF
cdr3_nt: TGCGCCAGCAGATCGGCCCTCAGCGATGGCTACACCTTC

d_call: .
clone_size: .
v_call: TRBV5-4
j_call: TRBJ2-4
cdr3_aa: CASSKNTDIQYF
cdr3_nt: TGTGCCAGCAGCAAAAACACGGACATTCAGTACTTC

d_call: .
clone_size: .
v_call: TRBV6-5
j_call: TRBJ2-5
cdr3_aa: CASSYSLSYSRETQYF
cdr3_nt: TGTGCCAGCAGTTACTCGTTGAGCTACTCTCGGGAGACCCAGTACTTC

d_call: .
clone_size: .
v_call: TRBV6-5
j_call: TRBJ2-6
cdr3_aa: CASIGAGANVLTF
cdr3_nt: TGTGCCAGCATCGGGGCTGGGGCCAACGTCCTGACTTTC

d_call: .
clone_size: .
v_call: TRBV29-1
j_call: TRBJ2-2
cdr3_aa: CSAWGRDTGELFF
cdr3_nt: TGCAGCGCGTGGGGGCGCGACACCGGGGAGCTGTTTTTT

d_call: .
clone_size: .
v_call: TRBV7-3
j_call: TRBJ1-1
cdr3_aa: CASSLMGNTEAFF
cdr3_nt: TGTGCCAGCAGCTTAATGGGGAACACTGAAGCTTTCTTT

d_call: .
clone_size: few
v_call: TRBV9
j_call: TRBJ1-6
cdr3_aa: CASSSGGPLHF
cdr3_nt: TGTGCCAGCAGCTCGGGGGGACCCCTCCACTTT

d_call: TRBD2
clone_size: .
v_call: TRBV19
j_call: TRBJ2-1
cdr3_aa: CASSIDLRGSSYNEQFF
cdr3_nt: TGTGCCAGTAGTATAGATCTGCGGGGGAGCTCCTACAATGAGCAGTTCTTC

d_call: .
clone_size: .
v_call: TRBV6-5
j_call: TRBJ2-7
cdr3_aa: CASSSRRAYEQYF
cdr3_nt: TGTGCCAGCAGTTCTCGCAGGGCCTACGAGCAGTACTTC

d_call: .
clone_size: .
v_call: TRBV6-5
j_call: TRBJ2-7
cdr3_aa: CASSTGGEQYF
cdr3_nt: TGTGCCAGCAGCACTGGGGGCGAGCAGTACTTC

d_call: .
clone_size: .
v_call: TRBV28
j_call: TRBJ2-7
cdr3_aa: CASSPIGVYEQYF
cdr3_nt: TGTGCCAGCAGTCCTATAGGGGTCTACGAGCAGTACTTC

d_call: .
clone_size: .
v_call: TRBV21-1
j_call: TRBJ1-5
cdr3_aa: CASFRVHQPQHF
cdr3_nt: TGTGCCAGCTTCCGAGTACATCAGCCCCAGCATTTT

d_call: TRBD2
clone_size: once
v_call: TRBV6-5
j_call: TRBJ2-7
cdr3_aa: CASSYSLTSGTSEQYF
cdr3_nt: TGTGCCAGCAGTTACTCCTTGACTAGCGGGACGTCCGAGCAGTACTTC

d_call: .
clone_size: .
v_call: TRBV6-5
j_call: TRBJ1-5
cdr3_aa: CASSYSEGNQPQHF
cdr3_nt: TGTGCCAGCAGTTACTCCGAAGGCAATCAGCCCCAGCATTTT

d_call: .
clone_size: .
v_call: TRBV9
j_call: TRBJ1-6
cdr3_aa: CASSSPFTPQYNSPLHF
cdr3_nt: TGTGCCAGCAGCTCCCCCTTCACACCGCAGTATAATTCACCCCTCCACTTT

d_call: .
clone_size: .
v_call: TRBV9
j_call: TRBJ1-1
cdr3_aa: CASSDEVEAFF
cdr3_nt: TGTGCCAGCTCCGATGAGGTTGAAGCTTTCTTT